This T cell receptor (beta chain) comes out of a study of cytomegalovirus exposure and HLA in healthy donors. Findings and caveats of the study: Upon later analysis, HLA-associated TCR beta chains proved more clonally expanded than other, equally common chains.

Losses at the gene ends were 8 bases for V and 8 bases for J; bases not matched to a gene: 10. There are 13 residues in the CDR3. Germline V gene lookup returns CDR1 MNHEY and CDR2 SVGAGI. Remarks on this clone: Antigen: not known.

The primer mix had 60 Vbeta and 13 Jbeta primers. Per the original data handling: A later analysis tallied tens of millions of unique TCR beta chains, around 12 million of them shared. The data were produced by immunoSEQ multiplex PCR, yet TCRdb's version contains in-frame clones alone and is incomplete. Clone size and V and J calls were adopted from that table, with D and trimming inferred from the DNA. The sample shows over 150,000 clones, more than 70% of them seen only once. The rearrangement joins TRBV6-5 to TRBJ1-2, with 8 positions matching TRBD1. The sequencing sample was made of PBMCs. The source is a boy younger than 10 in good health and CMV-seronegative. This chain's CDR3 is CASARSRGLGYTF. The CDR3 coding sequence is TGTGCCAGCGCAAGGTCCAGGGGGCTGGGCTACACCTTC.